This TCR beta chain comes out of a study of OX40 agonist ivuxolimab in advanced cancers. About the study: Ivuxolimab was administered intravenously to patients at 0.01 to 10 mg/kg every 2 weeks.

Study results and limitations: At 0.1 to 3.0 mg/kg and by week 6, CD4+ and CD8+ T cells in the blood had expanded clonally. Some nonresponders additionally presented with little normalized T-cell clonal expansion.

V shed 2 bases, J shed 7 bases, and the junction held 7 bases outside the gene matches. CDR1 is SGHVS and CDR2 is FNYEAQ in the germline V gene. There are 14 residues in the CDR3. On cycle 4 day 1 and cycle 7 day 1, as well as at baseline, blood was sampled. Of note for this clone: The antigen remains unidentified.

Using immunoSEQ multiplex PCR, the repertoire was profiled, and TCRdb retains in-frame clones only, with some absent. The repertoire holds under 25,000 clones, with 83% as singletons. Sequencing was performed on CD4+ or CD8+ T cells sorted from blood, taken in a trial of the OX40 agonist ivuxolimab. This TCR was recovered from an adult with an advanced solid tumor such as melanoma, head and neck, liver or kidney cancer. This chain connects TRBV7-6 to TRBJ1-2; 7 bases are a match to TRBD1. The CDR3 loop is CASSLPGTELGYTF. CDR3 nucleotides: TGTGCCAGCAGCTTACCGGGGACAGAGCTTGGCTACACCTTC.